The next 15 T cell receptor beta chains were all read from a single sample in a study of T cells after yellow fever vaccination. One entry per CDR3 protein results from TCRdb running MiXCR on the 5' RACE reads. The table lists roughly 100,000 distinct CDR3 sequences, almost 9% of them singletons. The source was CD8+ T cells not binding an NS4B(214-222) dextramer, sorted from PBMCs, collected more than 14 days after the first yellow fever vaccination. These receptors came from a young man who received the YFV17D yellow fever vaccine.

This clonotype showed up just a few times. The chain links TRBV5-1 to TRBJ2-1, with D perhaps matching TRBD1 (7 bases). Trimming cost V 4 bases and J 9 bases, with 17 bases left between them. The CDR3 sequence is 14 residues long. Germline CDR1 reads SGHRS; CDR2 reads YFSETQ. The CDR3 spells CASSGGQGGGEQFF. The CDR3 coding sequence is TGCGCCAGCAGCGGGGGCCAGGGGGGCGGTGAGCAGTTCTTC.

Only a few counts were recorded for this clonotype. The rearrangement joins TRBV6-2 or TRBV6-3 to TRBJ1-6, with D hard to call. V was shortened by 8 bases and J by 10 bases, with 6 bases between the two germline ends. There are 10 residues in the CDR3. Per the germline V gene, CDR1 is MNHEY and CDR2 is SVGEGT. As DNA, the CDR3 is TGTGCCAGCGGATACTCACCCCTCCACTTT. It codes for CASGYSPLHF.

The rearrangement joins TRBV7-8 to TRBJ1-1, with 8 bases fitting TRBD1. With V trimmed by 5 bases and J by 2 bases, 10 bases remained unmatched. Germline V gene data show CDR1 as SGHVS and CDR2 as FQNEAQ. The length of the CDR3 is 16 residues. The CDR3 is CASSPTGTGLNTEAFF. CDR3 nucleotides: TGTGCCAGCAGCCCCACGGGGACAGGCCTAAACACTGAAGCTTTCTTT.

The chain combines TRBV7-2 with TRBJ2-1; D not resolved. The germline CDR1 and CDR2 sequences are SGHTA and FQGNSA. CDR3 length equals 15 residues. V gave up 4 bases and J gave up 0 bases, with 10 bases separating them. In DNA form, the CDR3 reads TGTGCCAGCAGCTCTGAGGAGAGCTCCTACAATGAGCAGTTCTTC. This gives the protein CASSSEESSYNEQFF.

V usage is TRBV5-1 and J usage is TRBJ2-7; 8 bases line up with TRBD1. Germline CDR1 SGHRS, CDR2 YFSETQ. The CDR3 runs 14 residues. The CDR3 bases are TGCGCCAGCAGCGGCGGACAGGGTTCCTCCGAGCAGTACGTC. Its translation: CASSGGQGSSEQYV.

The chain uses TRBV6-5 and TRBJ2-1; 8 bases match TRBD2. The length of the CDR3 is 18 residues. With V trimmed by 2 bases and J by 5 bases, 14 bases remained unmatched. The V gene's germline CDR1 is MNHEY and CDR2 SVGAGI. CDR3 region: CASSYGPEPGLDHNEQFF. CDR3 bases: TGTGCCAGCAGTTACGGCCCTGAGCCGGGACTAGATCACAATGAGCAGTTCTTC.

V usage is TRBV24-1 and J usage is TRBJ2-1, with 16 bases matching TRBD2. V gave up 3 bases and J gave up 9 bases; unmatched junction bases: 4. Germline values: CDR1 KGHDR, CDR2 SFDVKD. This CDR3 comprises 16 residues. In nucleotides, the CDR3 is TGTGCCACCAGTGATGGGACTAGCGGGGGGGCCTTTGAGCAGTTCTTC. Protein product: CATSDGTSGGAFEQFF.

This clonotype was detected a few times. The rearrangement joins TRBV6-5 to TRBJ1-1; D perhaps matches TRBD1 (5 bases). CDR1 is MNHEY and CDR2 is SVGAGI in the germline V gene. V was pared by 0 bases and J by 8 bases, with 7 bases between. The CDR3 covers 12 residues. The CDR3 loop reads CASSYSGGEAFF. The CDR3 region has the DNA TGTGCCAGCAGTTACTCCGGGGGGGAAGCTTTCTTT.

This clonotype appeared a few times. The chain employs TRBV11-2 and TRBJ1-1; tentatively, D is TRBD1 (5 bases). This CDR3 spans 13 amino acids. V was pared by 1 base and J by 10 bases, with 13 bases between. Germline CDR1 reads SGHAT; CDR2 reads FQNNGV. The CDR3 DNA reads TGTGCCAGCAGCTTAGCCGGACACCTGGGAGCTTTCTTT. Protein sequence: CASSLAGHLGAFF.

This clonotype was recorded at least ten times. V is TRBV12-3 or TRBV12-4 and J is TRBJ1-1, with TRBD1 as a possible D gene (6 bases). This CDR3 comprises 14 residues. The V and J ends lost 1 base and 0 bases respectively, with 6 bases between them. The chain's CDR3 is CASSLGTVNTEAFF. The CDR3 region has the DNA TGTGCCAGCAGTTTAGGGACAGTGAACACTGAAGCTTTCTTT.

This clonotype has a handful of counts. The chain is built from TRBV4-1 and TRBJ2-3; D is unresolved. This CDR3 has 14 residues. CDR1 MGHRA and CDR2 YSYEKL come from the germline V gene. V gave up 2 bases and J gave up 2 bases, with 8 bases separating them. The CDR3 sequence is CASSQSSDTDTQYF. The CDR3 nucleotides are TGCGCCAGCAGCCAATCCAGTGACACAGATACGCAGTATTTT.

The chain has TRBV7-9 and TRBJ2-2, with 9 bases matching TRBD2. Germline assignment: CDR1 SEHNR and CDR2 FQNEAQ (reference sequence). Losses at the gene ends were 5 bases for V and 5 bases for J; bases not matched to a gene: 9. CDR3 length equals 16 residues. The CDR3, as DNA: TGTGCCAGCAGCAGCAAGGGGACTAGCAAGACCGGGGAGCTGTTTTTT. Its translation is CASSSKGTSKTGELFF.

CDR3 in DNA: TGTGCCAGCAGCTTAGGTCCAGGGACACCTTACAATGAGCAGTTCTTC. This encodes CASSLGPGTPYNEQFF. This sequence joins TRBV7-9 and TRBJ2-1, with TRBD1 as a possible D gene (6 bases). The CDR3 extends over 16 amino acids. The germline V gene encodes CDR1 SEHNR and CDR2 FQNEAQ (reference sequence). Deletions cut 1 base from V and 4 bases from J, with 14 bases between.

This clonotype was picked up a small number of times. The J gene is TRBJ2-7, the V gene TRBV7-6; D ambiguous. CDR1 is SGHVS, CDR2 FNYEAQ, per germline. CDR3 length: 13 residues. V lost 2 bases to trimming and J lost 9 bases, with 14 bases between them. The CDR3 sequence is CASSLYPSNPQYV. CDR3 DNA: TGTGCCAGCAGCTTATACCCTTCAAACCCGCAGTACGTC.

There are a few counts of this clonotype. The chain uses TRBV27 and TRBJ2-3, with a tentative D call TRBD2 (5 bases). V lost 3 bases to trimming and J lost 2 bases, with 9 bases between them. The CDR3 sequence is 14 residues long. Germline CDR1 and CDR2: MNHEY and SMNVEV (reference sequence). The CDR3, as DNA: TGTGCCAGCAGTTTTCGGGGTTACACAGATACGCAGTATTTT. Amino acids: CASSFRGYTDTQYF.